A single sample gave rise to the 27 T cell receptor beta chains below, sequenced in a study of blood T cell repertoires in COVID-19. The method was immunoSEQ multiplex PCR; TCRdb's version includes in-frame clones alone and lacks a portion of them. The table includes 15,000 to 20,000 clones, under 95% detected once. Sequenced: peripheral blood. Receptor source: a human donor in a cohort sampled during active COVID-19.

The chain combines TRBV5-1 with TRBJ1-3; 9 nucleotides agree with TRBD1. The CDR3 has 16 residues. Losses at the gene ends were 4 bases for V and 3 bases for J; bases not matched to a gene: 8. Germline-derived CDR1 and CDR2 are SGHRS and YFSETQ. The CDR3 bases are TGCGCCAGCAGCACGAAACAGGGGGCCTTTGGAAACACCATATATTTT. Its protein is CASSTKQGAFGNTIYF.

The V and J genes are TRBV5-6 and TRBJ2-1, with 10 bases fitting TRBD2. The CDR3 is made up of 14 amino acids. CDR1 is SGHDT, CDR2 YYEEEE, per germline. After removal of 10 bases from V and 11 bases from J, the junction contained 15 bases not matched to a gene. The CDR3 here is CAARASGGALKQFF. Written as DNA, the CDR3 is TGTGCCGCCCGGGCGAGCGGGGGGGCCTTAAAGCAGTTCTTC. The full variable domain, in which reference TRBV5-6 and TRBJ2-1 provide the parts outside the CDR3, is DAGVTQSPTHLIKTRGQQVTLRCSPKSGHDTVSWYQQALGQGPQFIFQYYEEEERQRGNFPDRFSGHQFPNYSSELNVNALLLGDSALYLCAARASGGALKQFFGPGTRLTVL.

J is TRBJ1-4 and V is TRBV7-2, with D perhaps matching TRBD1 (6 bases). Germline CDR1 reads SGHTA; CDR2 reads FQGNSA. V dropped 5 bases and J dropped 3 bases, with 10 bases sitting between them. The CDR3 covers 14 residues. Here the CDR3 reads CASSLAGANEKLFF. The CDR3 DNA is TGTGCCAGCAGCCTGGCAGGGGCTAATGAAAAACTGTTTTTT. Full variable domain (missing parts from reference TRBV7-2 and TRBJ1-4): GAGVSQSPSNKVTEKGKDVELRCDPISGHTALYWYRQSLGQGLEFLIYFQGNSAPDKSGLPSDRFSAERTGGSVSTLTIQRTQQEDSAVYLCASSLAGANEKLFFGSGTQLSVL.

This chain links TRBV6-2 or TRBV6-3 with TRBJ1-5, with D hard to call. This CDR3 has 15 amino acids. Trimming removed 4 bases from V and 4 bases from J, with 14 bases in between. Germline CDR1 reads MNHEY; CDR2 reads SVGEGT. The CDR3 sequence is CASSSRRMTNQPQHF. In nucleotides, the CDR3 is TGTGCCAGCAGTTCTCGGAGAATGACTAATCAGCCCCAGCATTTT.

CDR3 sequence: CASSLGRTSGIYEQYV. In DNA, the CDR3 is TGTGCCAGCAGCTTAGGTCGGACTAGCGGGATTTACGAGCAGTACGTC. The chain has TRBV7-8 and TRBJ2-7, with 12 nucleotides matching TRBD2. Per the germline V gene, CDR1 is SGHVS and CDR2 is FQNEAQ. The CDR3 consists of 16 residues. V shed 1 base and J 4 bases; nucleotides not matched to a gene: 5.

The rearrangement links TRBV4-3 to TRBJ2-7, with a weak D call TRBD1 (6 bases). The V and J ends lost 4 bases and 6 bases respectively, with 22 bases between them. The CDR3 runs 16 residues. Germline V lookup: CDR1 LGHNA, CDR2 YSLEER. This chain's CDR3 is CASSLIRDNQGGEQYV. The CDR3, as DNA: TGCGCCAGCAGCCTAATCCGGGACAATCAAGGGGGCGAGCAGTACGTC.

V is TRBV2 and J is TRBJ2-6; 7 bases are shared with TRBD2. CDR3 size: 18 residues. Per the germline V gene, CDR1 is SNHLY and CDR2 is FYNNEI. V lost 4 bases, J lost 4 bases, and 13 bases stayed unmatched. CDR3 sequence reads: CASSGTSAPLSGANVLTF. Written as DNA, the CDR3 is TGTGCCAGCAGTGGGACTAGTGCGCCCCTTTCCGGGGCCAACGTCCTGACTTTC.

V usage is TRBV3-1 (or the pseudogene TRBV3-2) and J usage is TRBJ1-5; TRBD1 matches at 7 bases. The CDR3 length is 14 residues. The V segment lost 8 bases and the J segment 5 bases; nucleotides outside the gene matches: 9. Germline V gene lookup returns CDR1 LGHDT and CDR2 YNNKEL (reference sequence). CDR3 bases: TGTGCCAGCTCGACAGGGAAGGGGGATCAGCCCCAGCATTTT. This translates into CASSTGKGDQPQHF.

This clone was seen just once. The genes are TRBV27 and TRBJ1-5; possible D gene TRBD1, 6 bases. From germline, CDR1 is MNHEY and CDR2 SMNVEV (reference sequence). The CDR3 runs 16 residues. V dropped 5 bases and J dropped 5 bases, with 19 bases sitting between them. The CDR3 here is CASSAIGTIDYQPQHF. CDR3 bases: TGTGCCAGCAGTGCGATCGGGACAATAGATTATCAGCCCCAGCATTTT.

The V and J genes are TRBV12-3 or TRBV12-4 and TRBJ2-7; a possible D gene is TRBD1 (6 bases). The CDR3 has 13 residues. Trimming removed 3 bases from V and 2 bases from J, with 8 bases in between. CDR3 DNA: TGTGCCAGCAGTTTGGCAGGGGCCTACGAGCAGTACGTC. It translates to CASSLAGAYEQYV.

V and J are TRBV24-1 and TRBJ2-7, with TRBD1 identical over 7 bases. Per the germline V gene, CDR1 is KGHDR and CDR2 is SFDVKD. V dropped 3 bases and J dropped 7; count of bases not matched to a gene: 14. This CDR3 comprises 16 residues. CDR3 sequence: CATSDPGQAPPGEQYF. The DNA of the CDR3 is TGTGCCACCAGTGATCCCGGACAGGCTCCCCCGGGGGAGCAGTACTTC.

V gene TRBV6-4 combines with J gene TRBJ2-3; 9 nucleotides match TRBD2. The CDR3 has 15 amino acids. V lost 3 bases, J lost 1 base, and 2 bases stayed unmatched. Germline values: CDR1 MRHNA, CDR2 SNTAGT. The CDR3 reads CASSERTSGTDTQYF. The CDR3 nucleotides are TGTGCCAGCAGTGAGAGGACTAGCGGCACAGATACGCAGTATTTT.

In DNA, the CDR3 is TGTGCCAGCAGCCAGGCTAGCGGGGGGGTCGATGAGCAGTTCTTC. Encoded protein: CASSQASGGVDEQFF. This sequence joins TRBV3-1 (or the pseudogene TRBV3-2) and TRBJ2-1, with TRBD2 matching over 12 bases. CDR1 is LGHDT and CDR2 is YNNKEL in the germline V gene (reference sequence). Germline trimming cut 3 bases from V and 8 bases from J; bases unmatched to any gene: 5. The CDR3 sequence is 15 residues long.

This sequence joins TRBV5-4 and TRBJ2-5; 7 bases map to TRBD1. The CDR3 is 13 amino acids. J lost 7 bases, V lost 4 bases, and 7 bases had no gene match. Germline V lookup: CDR1 SGHNT, CDR2 YYREEE (reference sequence). DNA for the CDR3: TGTGCCAGCAGCGTCGACAGGGCAGGGACCCAGTACTTC. Protein: CASSVDRAGTQYF.

This clone was observed once. The rearrangement joins TRBV7-3 to TRBJ2-5; tentative D call: TRBD2 (7 bases). V was shortened by 1 base and J by 5 bases, with 14 bases between the two germline ends. The CDR3 has 15 amino acids. Germline V gene lookup returns CDR1 SGHTA and CDR2 FQGTGA. The DNA of the CDR3 is TGTGCCAGCAGCTTAAATGGCGGGGGCTTCGAGACCCAGTACTTC. Protein sequence: CASSLNGGGFETQYF. The whole variable domain, filled in from reference TRBV7-3 and TRBJ2-5, reads GAGVSQTPSNKVTEKGKYVELRCDPISGHTALYWYRQSLGQGPEFLIYFQGTGAADDSGLPNDRFFAVRPEGSVSTLKIQRTERGDSAVYLCASSLNGGGFETQYFGPGTRLLVL.

The V and J genes are TRBV15 and TRBJ2-6, with D perhaps TRBD1 (6 bases). The CDR3 consists of 16 residues. Germline V CDR1 and CDR2: LNHNV, YYDKDF (reference sequence). Trimming cost V 3 bases and J 2 bases, with 11 bases left between them. CDR3 DNA sequence: TGTGCCACCAGCAGCAAGGGGGATACTGGGGCCAACGTCCTGACTTTC. Translation gives CATSSKGDTGANVLTF.

This chain joins TRBV28 and TRBJ2-5, with 11 bases fitting TRBD1. Trimming at V came to 5 bases and at J to 0 bases, leaving 11 bases not matched to a gene. Germline V CDR1 and CDR2: MDHEN, SYDVKM. The CDR3 loop spans 18 amino acids. In nucleotides, the CDR3 is TGTGCCAGCAGTACCAGGACAGGGGGCGCGGGGTACCAAGAGACCCAGTACTTC. Translated: CASSTRTGGAGYQETQYF.

This clone was found a few times. The chain has TRBV5-1 and TRBJ2-7; perhaps TRBD2 as D (6 bases). V shed 4 bases and J shed 4 bases, with 15 bases lying between them. Germline V gene lookup returns CDR1 SGHRS and CDR2 YFSETQ. CDR3 size: 14 residues. The DNA of the CDR3 is TGCGCCAGCAGCCCCACGGGGGTCGGTTACGAGCAGTACGTC. Residues: CASSPTGVGYEQYV.

The V call is TRBV5-1, the J call TRBJ2-1; 7 bases are shared with TRBD2. CDR1 and CDR2 (germline): SGHRS, YFSETQ. V shed 4 bases and J 4 bases; nucleotides not matched to a gene: 11. The CDR3 runs to 16 residues. Here the CDR3 reads CASSPGTTNGYNEQFF. As DNA, the CDR3 is TGCGCCAGCAGCCCCGGGACTACCAACGGATACAATGAGCAGTTCTTC.

The V and J genes are TRBV7-9 and TRBJ1-6, with a weak D call TRBD1 (5 bases). Trimming took off 3 bases at V and 9 bases at J, with 12 bases between the two ends. Germline CDR1 and CDR2: SEHNR and FQNEAQ (reference sequence). The CDR3 covers 14 residues. The DNA for the CDR3 is TGTGCCAGCAGCTTTAGGGGCGGTGGTTCACCCCTCCACTTT. Protein: CASSFRGGGSPLHF.

J is TRBJ2-5 and V is TRBV6-5; 10 bases agree with TRBD1. This CDR3 is built from 15 residues. Germline CDR1 reads MNHEY; CDR2 reads SVGAGI. V lost 6 bases and J lost 0; bases outside the gene matches: 4. CDR3 bases: TGTGCCAGCAGAACCGACAGGGGGCACCAAGAGACCCAGTACTTC. This sequence encodes CASRTDRGHQETQYF.

The genes are TRBV14 and TRBJ2-3, with 10 bases aligning to TRBD2. V lost 4 bases, J lost 4 bases, and 11 bases stayed unmatched. Looked up from germline, CDR1 is SGHDN and CDR2 is FVKESK. The CDR3 has 17 residues. The CDR3 DNA follows: TGTGCCAGCAGCCCCCTTGGAATAGCGGGGGGCCCAGATACGCAGTATTTT. Encoded protein: CASSPLGIAGGPDTQYF.

The rearrangement uses TRBV2 and TRBJ2-5; TRBD2 matches at 9 bases. CDR1 and CDR2 (germline): SNHLY, FYNNEI. CDR3 length equals 15 residues. Trimming cost V 6 bases and J 5 bases; bases outside gene matches: 10. The CDR3 sequence is CASSPAGGGGETQYF. CDR3 DNA: TGTGCCAGCAGCCCGGCGGGGGGGGGCGGCGAGACCCAGTACTTC.

J is TRBJ2-3 and V is TRBV5-1, with 7 bases lining up with TRBD2. CDR3 length equals 15 residues. Germline values: CDR1 SGHRS, CDR2 YFSETQ. The ends lost 4 bases at V and 2 bases at J; junction bases unmatched: 7. Here the CDR3 reads CASSPGTTYTDTQYF. CDR3 bases: TGCGCCAGCAGCCCGGGGACTACCTACACAGATACGCAGTATTTT.

The chain carries TRBV19 and TRBJ1-3; D ambiguous. Trimming cost V 5 bases and J 0 bases, with 11 bases left between them. The CDR3 has 15 amino acids. CDR1 and CDR2 (germline): LNHDA, SQIVND (reference sequence). The chain's CDR3 is CASSPSAVSGNTIYF. CDR3 in DNA: TGTGCCAGTAGTCCCTCCGCGGTCTCTGGAAACACCATATATTTT.

CDR3 coding DNA: TGTGCCAGCAGTGACTCTCTAGGGGGCAGCGAGACCCAGTACTTC. Its translation is CASSDSLGGSETQYF. The rearrangement uses TRBV2 and TRBJ2-5; the match to TRBD1 covers 7 bases. J lost 5 bases, V lost 3 bases, and 9 bases had no gene match. CDR3 length: 15 residues. Germline V lookup: CDR1 SNHLY, CDR2 FYNNEI.

V and J are TRBV5-8 and TRBJ1-5; D is possibly TRBD1 (5 bases). The CDR3 is made up of 16 amino acids. V lost 4 bases, J lost 0 bases, and 14 bases lay in between. Germline V gene data show CDR1 as SGHTS and CDR2 as YDEGEE. The CDR3 loop is CASSPGRVISNQPQHF. Here the CDR3 DNA reads TGTGCCAGCAGCCCAGGCAGGGTAATTAGCAATCAGCCCCAGCATTTT.